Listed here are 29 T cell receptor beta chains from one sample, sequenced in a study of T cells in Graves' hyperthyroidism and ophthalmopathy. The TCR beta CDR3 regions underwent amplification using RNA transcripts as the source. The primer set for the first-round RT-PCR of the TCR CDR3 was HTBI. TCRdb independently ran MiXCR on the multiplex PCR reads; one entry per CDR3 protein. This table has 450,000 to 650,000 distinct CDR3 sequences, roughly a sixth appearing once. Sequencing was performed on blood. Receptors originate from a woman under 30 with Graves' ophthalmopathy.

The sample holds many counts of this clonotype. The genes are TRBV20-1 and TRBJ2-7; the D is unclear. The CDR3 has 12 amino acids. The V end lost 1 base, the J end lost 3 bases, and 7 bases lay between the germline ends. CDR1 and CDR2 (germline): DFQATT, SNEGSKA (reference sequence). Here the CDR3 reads CSARGSRYEQYF. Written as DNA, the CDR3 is TGCAGTGCTAGAGGATCGCGCTACGAGCAGTACTTC.

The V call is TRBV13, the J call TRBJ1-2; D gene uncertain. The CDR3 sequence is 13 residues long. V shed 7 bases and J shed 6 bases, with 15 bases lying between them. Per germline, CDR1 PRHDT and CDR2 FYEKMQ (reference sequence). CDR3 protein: CASNYSPLNGYTF. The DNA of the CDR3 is TGTGCCAGCAATTACAGTCCTTTGAATGGCTACACCTTC.

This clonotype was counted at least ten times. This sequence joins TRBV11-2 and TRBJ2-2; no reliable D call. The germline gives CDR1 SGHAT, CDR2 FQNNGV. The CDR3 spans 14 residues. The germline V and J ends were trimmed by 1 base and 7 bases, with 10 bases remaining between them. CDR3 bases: TGTGCCAGCAGCTTAGCTGCTAGTGGCGGGGAGCTGTTTTTT. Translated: CASSLAASGGELFF.

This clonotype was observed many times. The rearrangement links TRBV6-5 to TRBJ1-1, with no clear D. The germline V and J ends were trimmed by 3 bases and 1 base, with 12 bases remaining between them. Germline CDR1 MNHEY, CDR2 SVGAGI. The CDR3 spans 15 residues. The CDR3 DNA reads TGTGCCAGCAGTTATCTCGGAAATCCGAACACTGAAGCTTTCTTT. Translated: CASSYLGNPNTEAFF.

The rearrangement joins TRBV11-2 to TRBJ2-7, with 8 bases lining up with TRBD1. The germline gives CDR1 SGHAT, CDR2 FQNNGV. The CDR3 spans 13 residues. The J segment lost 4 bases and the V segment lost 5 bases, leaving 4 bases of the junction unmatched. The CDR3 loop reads CASSQGAGYEQYF. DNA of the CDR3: TGTGCCAGCAGCCAGGGGGCTGGTTACGAGCAGTACTTC. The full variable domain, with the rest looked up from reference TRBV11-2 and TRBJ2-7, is EAGVAQSPRYKIIEKRQSVAFWCNPISGHATLYWYQQILGQGPKLLIQFQNNGVVDDSQLPKDRFSAERLKGVDSTLKIQPAKLEDSAVYLCASSQGAGYEQYFGPGTRLTVT.

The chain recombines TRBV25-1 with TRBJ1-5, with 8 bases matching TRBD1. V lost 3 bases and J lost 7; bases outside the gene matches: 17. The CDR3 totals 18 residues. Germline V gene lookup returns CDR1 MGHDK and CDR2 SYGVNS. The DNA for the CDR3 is TGTGCCAGCAGTGATTCGTCCGCTAAACAGGGGGAAGGCCAGCCCCAGCATTTT. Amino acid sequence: CASSDSSAKQGEGQPQHF.

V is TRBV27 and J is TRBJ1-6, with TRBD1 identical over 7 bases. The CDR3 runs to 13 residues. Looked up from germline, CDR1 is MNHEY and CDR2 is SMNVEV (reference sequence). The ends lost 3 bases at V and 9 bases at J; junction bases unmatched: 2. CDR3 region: CASSFPGGSPLHF. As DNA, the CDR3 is TGTGCCAGCAGTTTCCCAGGGGGTTCACCCCTCCACTTT.

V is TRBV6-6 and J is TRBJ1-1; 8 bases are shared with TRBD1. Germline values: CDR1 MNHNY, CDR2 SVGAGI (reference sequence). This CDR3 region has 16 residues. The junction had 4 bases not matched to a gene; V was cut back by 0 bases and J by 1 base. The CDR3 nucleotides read TGTGCCAGCAGTTACTCGGGACAGGCGACGAACACTGAAGCTTTCTTT. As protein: CASSYSGQATNTEAFF.

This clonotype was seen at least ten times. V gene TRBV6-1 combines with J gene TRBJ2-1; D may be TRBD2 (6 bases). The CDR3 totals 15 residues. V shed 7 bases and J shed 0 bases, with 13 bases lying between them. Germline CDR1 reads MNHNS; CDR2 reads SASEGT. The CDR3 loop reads CASNPGGSSYNEQFF. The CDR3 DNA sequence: TGTGCCAGCAACCCCGGAGGGAGCTCCTACAATGAGCAGTTCTTC.

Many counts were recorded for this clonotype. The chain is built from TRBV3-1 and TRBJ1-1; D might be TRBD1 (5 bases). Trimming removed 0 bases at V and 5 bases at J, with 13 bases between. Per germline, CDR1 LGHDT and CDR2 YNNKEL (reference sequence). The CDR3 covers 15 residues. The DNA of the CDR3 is TGTGCCAGCAGCCAAGATATGAGAAGGGGAACTGAAGCTTTCTTT. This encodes CASSQDMRRGTEAFF.

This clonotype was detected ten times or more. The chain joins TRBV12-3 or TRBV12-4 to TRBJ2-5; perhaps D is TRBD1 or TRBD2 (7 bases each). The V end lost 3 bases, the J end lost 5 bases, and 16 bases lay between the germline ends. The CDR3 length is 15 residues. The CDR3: CASSLFSGGGETQYF. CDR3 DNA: TGTGCCAGCAGTTTGTTTTCAGGGGGAGGGGAGACCCAGTACTTC.

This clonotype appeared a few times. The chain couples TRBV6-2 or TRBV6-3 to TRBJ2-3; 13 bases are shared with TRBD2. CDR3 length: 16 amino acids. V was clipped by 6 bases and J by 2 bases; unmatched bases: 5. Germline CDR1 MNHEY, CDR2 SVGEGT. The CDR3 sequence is CASRPTSGRDTDTQYF. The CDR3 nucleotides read TGTGCCAGCAGACCAACTAGCGGGAGGGACACAGATACGCAGTATTTT.

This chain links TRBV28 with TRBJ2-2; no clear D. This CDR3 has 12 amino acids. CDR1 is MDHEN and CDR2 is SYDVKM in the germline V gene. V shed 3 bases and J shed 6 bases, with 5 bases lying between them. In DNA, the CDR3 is TGTGCCAGCAGTTTGCCCCCCGGGGAGCTGTTTTTT. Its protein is CASSLPPGELFF.

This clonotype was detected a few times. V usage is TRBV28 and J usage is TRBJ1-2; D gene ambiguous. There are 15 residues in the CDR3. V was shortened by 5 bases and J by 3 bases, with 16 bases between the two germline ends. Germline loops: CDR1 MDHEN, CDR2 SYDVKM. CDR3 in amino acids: CASSTPLERDYGYTF. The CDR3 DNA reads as TGTGCCAGCAGTACCCCCCTGGAGAGGGACTATGGCTACACCTTC.

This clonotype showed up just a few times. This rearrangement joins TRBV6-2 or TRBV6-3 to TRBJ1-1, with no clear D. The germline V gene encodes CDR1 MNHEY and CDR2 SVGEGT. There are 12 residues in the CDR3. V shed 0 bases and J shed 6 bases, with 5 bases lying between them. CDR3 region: CASSYSTPEAFF. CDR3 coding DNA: TGTGCCAGCAGTTACTCGACGCCTGAAGCTTTCTTT.

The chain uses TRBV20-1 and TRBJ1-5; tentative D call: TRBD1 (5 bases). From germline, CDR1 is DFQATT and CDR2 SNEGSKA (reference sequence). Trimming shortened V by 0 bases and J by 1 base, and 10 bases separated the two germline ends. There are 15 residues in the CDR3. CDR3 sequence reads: CSARDGGPSNQPQHF. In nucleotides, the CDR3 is TGCAGTGCTAGAGACGGGGGACCGAGCAATCAGCCCCAGCATTTT.

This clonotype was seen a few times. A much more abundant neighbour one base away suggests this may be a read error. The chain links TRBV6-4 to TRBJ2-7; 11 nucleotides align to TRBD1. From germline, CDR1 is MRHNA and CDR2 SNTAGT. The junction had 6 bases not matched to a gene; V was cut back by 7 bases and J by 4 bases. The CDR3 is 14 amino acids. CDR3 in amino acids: CASTLGQGVYEQYF. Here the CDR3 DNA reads TGTGCCAGCACCTTGGGACAGGGGGTTTACGAGCAGTACTTC.

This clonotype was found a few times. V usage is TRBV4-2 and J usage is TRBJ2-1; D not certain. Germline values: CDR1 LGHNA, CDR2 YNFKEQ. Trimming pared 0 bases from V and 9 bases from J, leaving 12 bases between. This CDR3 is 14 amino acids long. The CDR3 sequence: CASSQDLAPSEQFF. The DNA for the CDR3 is TGTGCCAGCAGCCAAGATCTTGCACCTAGTGAGCAGTTCTTC.

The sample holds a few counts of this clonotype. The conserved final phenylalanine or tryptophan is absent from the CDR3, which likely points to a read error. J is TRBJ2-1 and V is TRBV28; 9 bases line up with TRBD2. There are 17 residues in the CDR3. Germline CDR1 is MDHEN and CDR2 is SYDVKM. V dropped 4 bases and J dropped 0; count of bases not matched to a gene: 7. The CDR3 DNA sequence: TGTGCCAGCAGTTCACCTCTAGCGGGAAGCTCCTACAATGAGCAGTTCTCC. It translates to CASSSPLAGSSYNEQFS.

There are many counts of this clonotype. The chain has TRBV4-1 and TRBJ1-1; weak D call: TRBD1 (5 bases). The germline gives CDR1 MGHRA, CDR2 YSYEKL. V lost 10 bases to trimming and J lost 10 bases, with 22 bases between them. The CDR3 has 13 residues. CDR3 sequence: CATHGGSSLLAFF. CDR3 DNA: TGCGCCACCCACGGGGGGTCTTCCCTATTAGCTTTCTTT.

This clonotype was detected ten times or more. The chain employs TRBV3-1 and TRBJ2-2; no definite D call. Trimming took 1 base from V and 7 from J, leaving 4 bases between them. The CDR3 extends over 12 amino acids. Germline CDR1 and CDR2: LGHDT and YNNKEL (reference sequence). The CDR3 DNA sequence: TGTGCCAGCAGCCAAGTTTACGGGGAGCTGTTTTTT. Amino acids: CASSQVYGELFF.

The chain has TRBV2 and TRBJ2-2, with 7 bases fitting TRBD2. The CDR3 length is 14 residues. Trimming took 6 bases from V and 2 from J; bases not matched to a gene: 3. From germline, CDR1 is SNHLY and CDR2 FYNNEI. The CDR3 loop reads CASSRDYNTGELFF. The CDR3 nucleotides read TGTGCCAGCAGCCGGGACTACAACACCGGGGAGCTGTTTTTT.

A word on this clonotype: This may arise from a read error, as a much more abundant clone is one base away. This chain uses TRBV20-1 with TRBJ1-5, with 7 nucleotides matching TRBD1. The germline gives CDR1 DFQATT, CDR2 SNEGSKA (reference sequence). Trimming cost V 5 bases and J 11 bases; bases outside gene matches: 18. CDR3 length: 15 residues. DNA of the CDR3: TGCAGTGCTGCCAGCCGAAGACAGGGCGTCCAGGCCCAGCATTTT. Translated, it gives CSAASRRQGVQAQHF.

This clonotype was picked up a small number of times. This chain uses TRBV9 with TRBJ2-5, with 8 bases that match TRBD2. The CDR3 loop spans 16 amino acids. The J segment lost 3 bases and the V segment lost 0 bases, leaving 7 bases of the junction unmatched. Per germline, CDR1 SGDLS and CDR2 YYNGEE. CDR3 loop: CASSVDGRAGEETQYF. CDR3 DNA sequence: TGTGCCAGCAGCGTAGACGGGAGGGCGGGAGAAGAGACCCAGTACTTC.

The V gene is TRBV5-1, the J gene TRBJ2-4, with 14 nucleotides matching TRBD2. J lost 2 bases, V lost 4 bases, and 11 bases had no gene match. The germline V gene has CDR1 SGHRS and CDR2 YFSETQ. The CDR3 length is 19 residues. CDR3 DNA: TGCGCCAGCAGCCTGGGACTAGCGGGAGATCGGGCGACCAAAAACATTCAGTACTTC. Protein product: CASSLGLAGDRATKNIQYF.

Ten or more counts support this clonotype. CDR3 region: CASSLAVGTGDGYTF. In DNA form, the CDR3 reads TGTGCCAGCAGCTTAGCGGTGGGGACAGGGGACGGCTACACCTTC. The chain is built from TRBV7-2 and TRBJ1-2; 10 bases line up with TRBD1. Per germline, CDR1 SGHTA and CDR2 FQGNSA. This CDR3 is built from 15 residues. Losses at the gene ends were 0 bases for V and 8 bases for J; bases not matched to a gene: 6.

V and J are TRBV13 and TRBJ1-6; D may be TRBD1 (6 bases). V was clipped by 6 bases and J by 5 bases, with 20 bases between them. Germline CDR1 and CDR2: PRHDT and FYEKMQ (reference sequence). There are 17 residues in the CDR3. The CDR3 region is CASRFRGAGAHNSPLHF. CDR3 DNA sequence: TGTGCCAGCAGGTTTAGGGGGGCGGGGGCGCATAATTCACCCCTCCACTTT.

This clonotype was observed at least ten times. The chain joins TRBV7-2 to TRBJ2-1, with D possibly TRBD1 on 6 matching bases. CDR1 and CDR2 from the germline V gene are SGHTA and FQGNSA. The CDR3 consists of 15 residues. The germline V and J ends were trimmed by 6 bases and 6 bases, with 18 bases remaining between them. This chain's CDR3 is CASRLGHSGGNEQFF. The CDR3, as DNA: TGTGCCAGCAGATTGGGACATTCCGGTGGCAATGAGCAGTTCTTC.

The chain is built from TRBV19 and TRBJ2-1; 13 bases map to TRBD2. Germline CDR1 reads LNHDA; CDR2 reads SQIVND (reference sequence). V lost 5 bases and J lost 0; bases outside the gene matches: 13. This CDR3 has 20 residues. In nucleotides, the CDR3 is TGTGCCAGTAGTCAACTACTAGCGGGAGGGCCGACGAGCTCCTACAATGAGCAGTTCTTC. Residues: CASSQLLAGGPTSSYNEQFF. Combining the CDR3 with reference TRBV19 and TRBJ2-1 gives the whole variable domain DGGITQSPKYLFRKEGQNVTLSCEQNLNHDAMYWYRQDPGQGLRLIYYSQIVNDFQKGDIAEGYSVSREKKESFPLTVTSAQKNPTAFYLCASSQLLAGGPTSSYNEQFFGPGTRLTVL.